This T cell receptor (beta chain) was retrieved from a study of shared clonotypes between healthy human individuals. Background on the study: Each donor's CD4 naive and CD4 memory cells filled three plates apiece, CD8 naive two, and CD8 memory one.

The CDR3 is made up of 14 amino acids. Caucasian adults residing in Nashville, Tennessee made up all the donors. Clones were read by immunoSEQ multiplex PCR, and TCRdb kept only the in-frame ones, dropping some. The sample holds approximately 980,000 clones, more than 75% seen once. The TCR was taken from a man aged 18 to 30 in good health. The rearrangement joins TRBV12-1 to TRBJ2-5; the table's D call of TRBD2 was not tested on the DNA. TRBV12-1 is labeled a pseudogene. Sequencing was carried out using memory CD4+ T cells sorted from blood. Indicated subset: CD45RA-negative fraction. The CDR3 nucleotides are TGTGCCAGCAGCTCCGGGGGGTTAAAAGAGACCCAGTACTTC. Protein product: CASSSGGLKETQYF.